Many counts were recorded for the clone carrying this T cell receptor beta chain. Its antigen remains unknown. This entry comes from a study of regulatory T cells in long-lasting Graves disease. Study observations and caveats: Blood alone, not thyroid tissue, was studied. Preferential use of TRBV28, TRBJ1-2 and TRBJ2-5 was seen in persistent disease.

In building TCR beta libraries, iRepertoire HTBI primers were used together with Arm-PCR of CDR3 regions. Each CDR3 protein is one row after TCRdb ran MiXCR on the multiplex PCR reads. The top ten clones hold more than 10% of a sample with about 560,000 distinct CDR3 sequences, roughly 16% of them seen once. Time point denoted: newly diagnosed GD, antithyroid drugs for less than 3 months. PBMC RNA was the source of the TCR library. Roughly 9 milliliters of peripheral blood went into EDTA tubes. The germline V and J ends were trimmed by 6 bases and 9 bases, with 24 bases remaining between them. Germline CDR1 SEHNR, CDR2 FQNEAQ (reference sequence). The CDR3 is 15 amino acids. The same data also went into a second study, on T cells in Graves' hyperthyroidism and ophthalmopathy. That work states: Ophthalmopathy prediction by the model preceded onset by a median approximately six months.

The TCR sequence derives from a man younger than 35 with Graves disease. The chain uses TRBV7-9 and TRBJ2-7, with a possible D match to TRBD1 (6 bases). The material sequenced was peripheral blood mononuclear cells (PBMCs), taken at new diagnosis, from a patient treated with antithyroid drugs. In nucleotides, the CDR3 is TGTGCCAGCAGTTCTACTGACAGGAATCCTACGAGGCAGTACTTC. This translates into CASSSTDRNPTRQYF. Filled out from reference TRBV7-9 and TRBJ2-7, the complete variable domain reads DTGVSQNPRHKITKRGQNVTFRCDPISEHNRLYWYRQTLGQGPEFLTYFQNEAQLEKSRLLSDRFSAERPKGSFSTLEIQRTEQGDSAMYLCASSSTDRNPTRQYFGPGTRLTVT.